This TCR beta chain is drawn from a study of Ad26.COV2.S vaccination and SARS-CoV-2 variants. Study-level information: Enrollment placed the donor in the COV1001 Ad26.COV2.S trial arm. Study-level results: Non-spike TCR breadth was similar in vaccine and placebo recipients. Using TCR breadth and depth analyses may have led to underestimated total T cell responses.

Note on this clone: Its antigen is as yet unknown.

Treatment indicated: 19 received Ad26.COV2.S at low or high dose, single or two shots; 5 received placebo; per-sample allocation not given. Day 63 following the first vaccine or placebo injection was when the samples were taken. Donor was an adult aged 18-55 years in Boston. Assay used: immunoSEQ multiplex PCR; TCRdb lists only in-frame clones, some missing. The table lists roughly 400,000 clones, about nine tenths of them singletons. Trimming cost V 0 bases and J 6 bases, with 8 bases left between them. The CDR3 spans 13 residues. CDR1 is KGHSH and CDR2 is LQKENI in the germline V gene. The genes are TRBV18 and TRBJ1-1; no reliable D call. The origin of this receptor is a person aged 18 to 59 who received the Ad26.COV2.S COVID-19 vaccine or a placebo. Sequences were derived from peripheral blood, sampled in a trial of Ad26.COV2.S vaccine versus placebo. The CDR3: CASSPPGAAEAFF. The CDR3 DNA reads as TGTGCCAGCTCACCACCGGGTGCCGCTGAAGCTTTCTTT.